Sequencing of this TCR beta chain was carried out in a study of blood T cell repertoires in COVID-19 (TCRdb year 2020). Regarding the study in general: Samples covering the acute and convalescent phases of COVID-19 were provided by collaborators in the United States, Italy and Spain. The prospective study material was composed of cDNA or gDNA derived from T cells, B-cell-depleted T cells, or PBMCs. Subjects who had been exposed to COVID-19, were actively infected with it, or had recovered from it provided the deeply sampled blood TCRbeta repertoires that made up the dataset. The repertoires were released in a freely available public database meant as a resource for research on the immune response to SARS-CoV-2. Samples were obtained from the ongoing ImmuneRACE study (first 160 participants) and from over 1,000 subjects provided by 6 global collaborators. Nearly every sample came with metadata listing a de-identified subject ID, COVID-19 status, age in years and sex. Where available, HLA class I and class II types were obtained from metadata supplied by the sample provider rather than from assay-based typing.

About this clone itself: Its antigen specificity is not known. Qualities for individual bases were not recorded, and no much larger clone is one base off.

The research as a whole found: The quantity of clinical and demographic metadata differed by source and by participant and was supplied without curation.

Its CDR3 holds 11 amino acids, cysteine through phenylalanine. Solely the CDR3 DNA is kept, with 33 bases framed from the first base. Per the germline V gene (reference sequence), DFQATT is the CDR1 and SNEGSKA is the CDR2. V gives up 7 bases and J gives up 2 bases, and the segment between their germline ends measures 8 bases. TCRbeta CDR3 regions were amplified from genomic DNA by means of the immunoSEQ Assay, a bias-controlled multiplex PCR. On the authors' methods: The number of nucleated cells in each sample was estimated by amplification of reference gene primers within the assay. To quantify the absolute abundance of each unique TCRbeta CDR3 rearrangement, sequence reads were collapsed and filtered. For each sample, productive Simpson clonality was calculated by taking the square root of Simpson's diversity index across productive rearrangements. As stored in TCRdb, this immuneACCESS dataset retains in-frame rearrangements with V and J assigned. A fraction of the clones does not appear; measured against another copy, unresolved V genes explain less than half of the discrepancy, and the remainder lacks a known reason. The D gene and trimming were derived from the DNA, and the V and J assignments and clone size from that table. The sample data list around 200,000 clones, and about four fifths of these were observed just once. In total, the top ten clones hold 10% of the sample.

Whole blood was collected in K2EDTA tubes by collaborating institutions according to the institutions' own protocols. For TCRbeta analysis, collaborator samples were shipped as frozen whole blood, as isolated PBMCs, or as DNA extracted from either sample type. The sequenced sample consisted of peripheral blood. This receptor was obtained from a woman older than 75 with acute or convalescent COVID-19. The chain is assembled from TRBV20-1 and TRBJ2-5; perhaps TRBD2 is the D gene, with 5 bases matching. CDR3 sequence: CSGGFQETQYF. The base sequence is TGCAGTGGAGGGTTTCAAGAGACCCAGTACTTC.